These T cell receptor beta chains were read from a single sample in a study of EBV T-cell therapy then PD-1 blockade in nasopharyngeal carcinoma. Clones were read by immunoSEQ multiplex PCR, and TCRdb kept only the in-frame ones, dropping some. This sample has 20,000 to 25,000 clones; 70% to 85% occur once, and the top ten carry approximately 25%. Antigens for these TCRs are unknown. This specimen consisted of CD8+ T cells from blood, obtained at day -245 from a patient whose treatment included autologous EBV-specific T cells and nivolumab. The source is a man aged 40-49 years with nasopharyngeal carcinoma. Each CDR3 is given with its conserved first and last residue. D genes are given only for firm matches. Expanded clones get a size class; other rows say once, few or many, or leave the size out.

V gene: TRBV29-1
clone size: few
J gene: TRBJ1-2
D gene: .
CDR3 protein: CSAGTGEFAGYTF
CDR3 DNA: TGCAGCGCCGGGACGGGGGAGTTCGCTGGCTACACCTTC

V gene: TRBV21-1
clone size: .
J gene: TRBJ2-5
D gene: .
CDR3 protein: CASSKGPGETQYF
CDR3 DNA: TGTGCCAGCAGCAAGGGACCAGGAGAGACCCAGTACTTC

V gene: TRBV28
clone size: .
J gene: TRBJ1-5
D gene: .
CDR3 protein: CASSSFQINQPQHF
CDR3 DNA: TGTGCCAGCAGTTCATTTCAGATCAATCAGCCCCAGCATTTT

V gene: TRBV5-1
clone size: few
J gene: TRBJ1-2
D gene: .
CDR3 protein: CASRHRDATGFEGYTF
CDR3 DNA: TGCGCCAGCAGGCACCGGGACGCGACGGGTTTTGAGGGCTACACCTTC

V gene: TRBV15
clone size: once
J gene: TRBJ2-7
D gene: .
CDR3 protein: CATSREGGASYEQYF
CDR3 DNA: TGTGCCACCAGCAGAGAGGGGGGCGCGTCCTACGAGCAGTACTTC

V gene: TRBV10-2
clone size: .
J gene: TRBJ2-1
D gene: .
CDR3 protein: CASSDVEQFF
CDR3 DNA: TGCGCCAGCAGTGATGTTGAGCAGTTCTTC

V gene: TRBV11-2
clone size: .
J gene: TRBJ2-1
D gene: TRBD2
CDR3 protein: CASSLAGGLLPEQFF
CDR3 DNA: TGTGCCAGCAGCCTAGCGGGGGGGCTCTTGCCTGAGCAGTTCTTC

V gene: TRBV24-1
clone size: .
J gene: TRBJ1-1
D gene: .
CDR3 protein: CATSDDDHTEAFF
CDR3 DNA: TGTGCCACCAGTGATGATGACCACACTGAAGCTTTCTTT

V gene: TRBV6-4
clone size: once
J gene: TRBJ2-3
D gene: .
CDR3 protein: CASSDGLGGDTQYF
CDR3 DNA: TGTGCCAGCAGTGACGGGCTAGGTGGAGATACGCAGTATTTT

V gene: TRBV29-1
clone size: .
J gene: TRBJ1-4
D gene: .
CDR3 protein: CSVGGYGTNEKLFF
CDR3 DNA: TGCAGCGTTGGGGGGTACGGGACTAATGAAAAACTGTTTTTT

V gene: TRBV13
clone size: .
J gene: TRBJ2-2
D gene: .
CDR3 protein: CASSLVLGSGELFF
CDR3 DNA: TGTGCCAGCAGCTTAGTACTGGGGTCCGGGGAGCTGTTTTTT

V gene: TRBV12-3/TRBV12-4
clone size: .
J gene: TRBJ2-3
D gene: .
CDR3 protein: CASSLTIPGTQYF
CDR3 DNA: TGTGCCAGCAGCTTGACAATCCCCGGTACGCAGTATTTT

V gene: TRBV24-1
clone size: once
J gene: TRBJ2-1
D gene: TRBD1
CDR3 protein: CATSDLFSGTGIFF
CDR3 DNA: TGTGCCACCAGTGATTTGTTCTCCGGGACAGGGATCTTCTTC

V gene: TRBV7-9
clone size: .
J gene: TRBJ1-1
D gene: .
CDR3 protein: CATPGEMNTEAFF
CDR3 DNA: TGTGCCACCCCCGGTGAAATGAACACTGAAGCTTTCTTT

V gene: TRBV5-3
clone size: .
J gene: TRBJ1-5
D gene: .
CDR3 protein: CARSSPGSKGLDGHSNQPQHF
CDR3 DNA: TGTGCCAGAAGCTCCCCGGGGAGTAAAGGGTTAGACGGACATAGCAATCAGCCCCAGCATTTT

V gene: TRBV5-1
clone size: once
J gene: TRBJ2-7
D gene: TRBD2
CDR3 protein: CASSITSGAYEQYF
CDR3 DNA: TGCGCCAGCAGCATTACTAGCGGCGCCTACGAGCAGTACTTC

V gene: TRBV12-3/TRBV12-4
clone size: many
J gene: TRBJ1-2
D gene: TRBD1
CDR3 protein: CASITRTGPTF
CDR3 DNA: TGTGCCAGCATTACGCGGACAGGTCCGACCTTC

V gene: TRBV2
clone size: medium-sized
J gene: TRBJ2-3
D gene: .
CDR3 protein: CATRGRGSTDTQYF
CDR3 DNA: TGTGCCACAAGAGGGCGGGGAAGCACAGATACGCAGTATTTT

V gene: TRBV27
clone size: few
J gene: TRBJ1-2
D gene: .
CDR3 protein: CASSSGPDYGYTF
CDR3 DNA: TGTGCCAGCAGTTCCGGTCCAGACTATGGCTACACCTTC

V gene: TRBV6-2/TRBV6-3
clone size: .
J gene: TRBJ2-5
D gene: .
CDR3 protein: CASSYRETETQYF
CDR3 DNA: TGTGCCAGCAGTTACCGGGAGACGGAGACCCAGTACTTC

V gene: TRBV2
clone size: .
J gene: TRBJ2-1
D gene: .
CDR3 protein: CASSEIGSSYNEQFF
CDR3 DNA: TGTGCCAGCAGTGAAATTGGCAGCTCCTACAATGAGCAGTTCTTC

V gene: TRBV6-4
clone size: .
J gene: TRBJ2-3
D gene: TRBD2
CDR3 protein: CASSELAGSTDTQYF
CDR3 DNA: TGTGCCAGCAGTGAACTAGCGGGGTCCACAGATACGCAGTATTTT

V gene: TRBV6-6
clone size: .
J gene: TRBJ2-7
D gene: .
CDR3 protein: CASSYSGSYEQYF
CDR3 DNA: TGTGCCAGCAGTTACTCGGGCTCCTACGAGCAGTACTTC

V gene: TRBV6-2/TRBV6-3
clone size: .
J gene: TRBJ2-7
D gene: TRBD1
CDR3 protein: CASSWTGNEQYF
CDR3 DNA: TGTGCCAGCAGTTGGACAGGGAACGAGCAGTACTTC

V gene: TRBV6-6
clone size: .
J gene: TRBJ2-7
D gene: TRBD1
CDR3 protein: CASSYPGQGSYEQYF
CDR3 DNA: TGTGCCAGCAGTTACCCGGGACAGGGATCATACGAGCAGTACTTC

V gene: TRBV4-2
clone size: once
J gene: TRBJ2-1
D gene: .
CDR3 protein: CASSQEWTDSYNEQFF
CDR3 DNA: TGTGCCAGCAGCCAAGAGTGGACAGACTCCTACAATGAGCAGTTCTTC

V gene: TRBV7-9
clone size: once
J gene: TRBJ1-2
D gene: TRBD1
CDR3 protein: CASSGGQEHRAIYGYTF
CDR3 DNA: TGTGCCAGCAGCGGTGGACAGGAACACCGAGCCATCTATGGCTACACCTTC

V gene: TRBV25-1
clone size: .
J gene: TRBJ2-7
D gene: .
CDR3 protein: CASSTTRLPSYEQYF
CDR3 DNA: TGTGCCAGCAGTACCACGCGACTGCCCTCCTACGAGCAGTACTTC

V gene: TRBV29-1
clone size: .
J gene: TRBJ1-3
D gene: .
CDR3 protein: CSVEDGRVPGNTIYF
CDR3 DNA: TGCAGCGTTGAAGATGGCAGGGTCCCTGGAAACACCATATATTTT

V gene: TRBV2
clone size: .
J gene: TRBJ1-1
D gene: .
CDR3 protein: CASSGGDTGTEAFF
CDR3 DNA: TGTGCCAGCAGCGGGGGGGACACCGGCACTGAAGCTTTCTTT

V gene: TRBV6-2/TRBV6-3
clone size: .
J gene: TRBJ2-7
D gene: .
CDR3 protein: CASSYRGAGYEQYF
CDR3 DNA: TGTGCCAGCAGTTACAGGGGCGCGGGTTACGAGCAGTACTTC

V gene: TRBV14
clone size: .
J gene: TRBJ1-2
D gene: .
CDR3 protein: CASSLGWGVNYGYTF
CDR3 DNA: TGTGCCAGCAGTCTCGGCTGGGGAGTTAACTATGGCTACACCTTC

V gene: TRBV5-5
clone size: .
J gene: TRBJ2-7
D gene: TRBD1
CDR3 protein: CASSLRDRVAYEQYF
CDR3 DNA: TGTGCCAGCAGCTTGCGGGACAGAGTAGCCTACGAGCAGTACTTC

V gene: TRBV5-4
clone size: .
J gene: TRBJ2-5
D gene: .
CDR3 protein: CASRDEGGRIETQYF
CDR3 DNA: TGTGCCAGCAGGGACGAGGGGGGCCGTATAGAGACCCAGTACTTC

V gene: TRBV27
clone size: .
J gene: TRBJ1-1
D gene: .
CDR3 protein: CASDRGKAFF
CDR3 DNA: TGTGCCAGCGACCGAGGTAAAGCTTTCTTT

V gene: TRBV27
clone size: .
J gene: TRBJ2-7
D gene: .
CDR3 protein: CASSLSRSTYEQYF
CDR3 DNA: TGTGCCAGCAGTTTATCCAGGTCCACCTACGAGCAGTACTTC